This TCR beta chain was recovered during a study of brain T cells in children with intractable seizures. Germline V gene sequence: CDR1 SGHRS, CDR2 YFSETQ. The CDR3 runs 15 residues. With 3 bases clipped from V and 2 bases from J, the junction kept 6 bases outside the gene matches. The table came from immunoSEQ multiplex PCR; TCRdb's copy has only in-frame clones and leaves some out. The data show about 41,000 clones, more than 80% seen once. Surgery cases with the highest brain T cell transcript signatures were chosen for sequencing. The sequenced sample was peripheral blood, obtained at surgery. The receptor comes from a girl between 2 and 10 years old with tuberous sclerosis and intractable seizures. The chain is built from TRBV5-1 and TRBJ2-7, with TRBD1 matching 9 bases. The CDR3 is CASSWGQGSTYEQYV. Written as DNA, the CDR3 is TGCGCCAGCAGCTGGGGACAGGGAAGCACCTACGAGCAGTACGTC.